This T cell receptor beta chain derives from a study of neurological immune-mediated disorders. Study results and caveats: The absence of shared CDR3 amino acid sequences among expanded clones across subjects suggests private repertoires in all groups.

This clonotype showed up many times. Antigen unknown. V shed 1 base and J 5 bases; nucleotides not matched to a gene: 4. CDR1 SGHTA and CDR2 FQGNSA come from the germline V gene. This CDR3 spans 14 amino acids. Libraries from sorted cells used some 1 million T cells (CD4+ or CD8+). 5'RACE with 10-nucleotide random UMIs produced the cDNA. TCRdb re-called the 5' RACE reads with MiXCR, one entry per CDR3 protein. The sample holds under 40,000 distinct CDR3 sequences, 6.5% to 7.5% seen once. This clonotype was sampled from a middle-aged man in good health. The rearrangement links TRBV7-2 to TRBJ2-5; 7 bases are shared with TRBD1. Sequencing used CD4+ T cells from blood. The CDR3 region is CASSLVLGGETQYF. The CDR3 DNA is TGTGCCAGCAGCTTAGTGCTAGGGGGCGAGACCCAGTACTTC.